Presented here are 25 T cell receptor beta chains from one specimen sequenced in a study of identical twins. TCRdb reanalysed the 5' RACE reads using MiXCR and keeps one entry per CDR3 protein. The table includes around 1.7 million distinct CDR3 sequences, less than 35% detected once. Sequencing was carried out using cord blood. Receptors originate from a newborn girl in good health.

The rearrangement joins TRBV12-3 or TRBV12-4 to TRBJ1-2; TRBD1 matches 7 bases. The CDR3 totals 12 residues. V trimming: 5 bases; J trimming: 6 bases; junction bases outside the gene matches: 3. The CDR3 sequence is CASSRRGHGYTF. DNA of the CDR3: TGTGCCAGCAGTCGAAGGGGGCATGGCTACACCTTC.

CDR3 DNA: TGCGCCAGCAGCCAATTTCCGGGACTAGCGGGAGGTACGCAGTATTTT. This sequence encodes CASSQFPGLAGGTQYF. The rearrangement joins TRBV4-1 to TRBJ2-3, with TRBD2 matching over 15 bases. The CDR3 totals 16 residues. Trimming cost V 2 bases and J 8 bases; bases outside gene matches: 5. Germline V gene data show CDR1 as MGHRA and CDR2 as YSYEKL.

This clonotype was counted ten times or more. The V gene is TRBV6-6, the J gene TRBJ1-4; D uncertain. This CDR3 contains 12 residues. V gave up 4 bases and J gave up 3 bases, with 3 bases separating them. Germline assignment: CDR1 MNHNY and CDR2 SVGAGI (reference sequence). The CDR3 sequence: CASSSPNEKLFF. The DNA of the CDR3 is TGTGCCAGCAGTTCGCCTAATGAAAAACTGTTTTTT.

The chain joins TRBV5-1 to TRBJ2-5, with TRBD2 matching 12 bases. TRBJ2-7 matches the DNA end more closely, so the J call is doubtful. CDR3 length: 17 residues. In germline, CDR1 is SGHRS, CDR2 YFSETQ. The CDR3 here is CASSFILSSGGAHEQYF. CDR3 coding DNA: TGCGCCAGCAGCTTTATTTTGTCTAGCGGGGGGGCCCACGAGCAGTACTTC.

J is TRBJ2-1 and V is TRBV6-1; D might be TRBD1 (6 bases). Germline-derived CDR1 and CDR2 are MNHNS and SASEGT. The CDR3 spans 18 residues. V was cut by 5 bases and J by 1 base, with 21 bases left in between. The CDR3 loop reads CASSPRWGLGGSYNEQFF. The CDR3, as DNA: TGTGCCAGCAGTCCTCGTTGGGGGCTAGGGGGTTCCTACAATGAGCAGTTCTTC.

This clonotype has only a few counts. CDR3 sequence reads: CASSLPGPGELFF. CDR3 nucleotides: TGTGCCAGCAGCTTACCAGGGCCCGGGGAGCTGTTTTTT. This chain joins TRBV7-9 and TRBJ2-2; the D gene is possibly TRBD1 (5 bases). Trimming shortened V by 2 bases and J by 6 bases, and 7 bases separated the two germline ends. CDR1 and CDR2 (germline): SEHNR, FQNEAQ (reference sequence). The CDR3 loop spans 13 amino acids.

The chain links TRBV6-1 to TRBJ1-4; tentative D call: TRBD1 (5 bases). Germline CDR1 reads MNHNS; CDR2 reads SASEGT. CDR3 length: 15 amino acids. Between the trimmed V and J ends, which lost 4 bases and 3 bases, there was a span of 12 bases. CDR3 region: CASSAHRSPNEKLFF. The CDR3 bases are TGTGCCAGCAGTGCCCACAGGTCACCTAATGAAAAACTGTTTTTT.

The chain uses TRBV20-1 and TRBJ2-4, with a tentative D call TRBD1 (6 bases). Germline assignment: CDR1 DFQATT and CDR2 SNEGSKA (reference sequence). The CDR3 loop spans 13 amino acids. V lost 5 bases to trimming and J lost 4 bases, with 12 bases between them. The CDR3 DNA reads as TGCAGTGCTCTACCGCAGGGGAAAAACATTCAGTACTTC. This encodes CSALPQGKNIQYF.

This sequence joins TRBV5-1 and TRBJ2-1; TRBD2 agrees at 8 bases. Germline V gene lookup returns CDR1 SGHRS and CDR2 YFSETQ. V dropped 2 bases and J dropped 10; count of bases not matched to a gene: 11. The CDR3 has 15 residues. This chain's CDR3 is CASSLRGLGLYEQFF. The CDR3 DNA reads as TGCGCCAGCAGCTTAAGGGGACTAGGGCTCTACGAGCAGTTCTTC.

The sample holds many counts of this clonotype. The chain's CDR3 is CASSPTGAPGHIQYF. Here the CDR3 DNA reads TGTGCCAGCAGTCCCACAGGGGCCCCTGGTCACATTCAGTACTTC. This chain uses TRBV6-5 with TRBJ2-4; 7 nucleotides match TRBD1. The CDR3 is made up of 15 amino acids. Germline trimming cut 5 bases from V and 8 bases from J; bases unmatched to any gene: 12. From germline, CDR1 is MNHEY and CDR2 SVGAGI.

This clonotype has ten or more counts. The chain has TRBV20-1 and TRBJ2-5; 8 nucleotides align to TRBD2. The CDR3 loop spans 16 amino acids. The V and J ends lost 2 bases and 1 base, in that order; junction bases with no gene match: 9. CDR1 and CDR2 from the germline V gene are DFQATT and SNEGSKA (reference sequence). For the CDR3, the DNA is TGCAGTGCTAGAAGGATGATTAGCGGGGTCCAAGAGACCCAGTACTTC. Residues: CSARRMISGVQETQYF.

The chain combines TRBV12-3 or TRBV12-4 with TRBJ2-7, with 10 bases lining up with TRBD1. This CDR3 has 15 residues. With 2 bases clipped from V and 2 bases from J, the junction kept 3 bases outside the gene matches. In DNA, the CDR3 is TGTGCCAGCAGTTTACGGGACAGGGGACCCTACGAGCAGTACTTC. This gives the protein CASSLRDRGPYEQYF.

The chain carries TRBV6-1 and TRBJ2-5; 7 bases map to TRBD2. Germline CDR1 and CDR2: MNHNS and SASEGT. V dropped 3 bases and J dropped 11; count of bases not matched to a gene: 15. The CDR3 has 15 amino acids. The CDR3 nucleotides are TGTGCCAGCAGTGAGCTAGCGGCTTCCCACAATGAGCAGTACTTC. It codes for CASSELAASHNEQYF.

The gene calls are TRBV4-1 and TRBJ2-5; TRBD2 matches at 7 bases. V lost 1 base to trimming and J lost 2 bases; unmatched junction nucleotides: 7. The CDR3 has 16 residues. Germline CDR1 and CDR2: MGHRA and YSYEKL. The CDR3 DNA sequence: TGCGCCAGCAGCCAAGCTGCTAGCGGAGTACAAGAGACCCAGTACTTC. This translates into CASSQAASGVQETQYF.

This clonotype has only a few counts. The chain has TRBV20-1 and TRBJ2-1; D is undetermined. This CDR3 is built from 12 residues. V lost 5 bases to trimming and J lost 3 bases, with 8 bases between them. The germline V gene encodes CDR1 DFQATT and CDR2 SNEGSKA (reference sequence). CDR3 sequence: CSAQSGYNEQFF. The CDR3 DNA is TGCAGTGCTCAATCGGGCTACAATGAGCAGTTCTTC.

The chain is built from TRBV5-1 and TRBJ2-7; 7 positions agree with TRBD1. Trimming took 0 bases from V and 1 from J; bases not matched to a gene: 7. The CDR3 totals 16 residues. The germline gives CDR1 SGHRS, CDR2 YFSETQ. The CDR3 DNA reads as TGCGCCAGCAGCTTGGGGTTCGGGACAGCTTCCTACGAGCAGTACTTC. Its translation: CASSLGFGTASYEQYF.

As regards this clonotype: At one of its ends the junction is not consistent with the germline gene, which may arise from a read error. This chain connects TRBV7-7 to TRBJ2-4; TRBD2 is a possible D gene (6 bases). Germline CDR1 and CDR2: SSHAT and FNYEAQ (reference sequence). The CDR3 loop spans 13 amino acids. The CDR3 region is CASSLGTSYEQSF. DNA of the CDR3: TGTGCTAGCAGCTTAGGGACTTCTTACGAGCAGTCCTTC.

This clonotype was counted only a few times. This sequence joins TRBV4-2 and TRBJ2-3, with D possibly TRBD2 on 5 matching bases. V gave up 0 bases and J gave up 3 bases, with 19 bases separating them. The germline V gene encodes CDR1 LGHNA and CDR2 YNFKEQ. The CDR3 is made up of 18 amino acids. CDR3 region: CASSQEPYAGPATDTQYF. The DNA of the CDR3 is TGTGCCAGCAGCCAAGAACCCTATGCGGGCCCGGCGACAGATACGCAGTATTTT.

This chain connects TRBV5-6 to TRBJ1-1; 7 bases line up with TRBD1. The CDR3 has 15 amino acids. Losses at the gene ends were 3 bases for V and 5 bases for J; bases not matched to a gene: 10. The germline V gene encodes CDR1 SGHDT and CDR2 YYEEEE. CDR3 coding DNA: TGTGCCAGCAGCTGGGGGCCAGGGGGGTTTACTGAAGCTTTCTTT. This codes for CASSWGPGGFTEAFF.

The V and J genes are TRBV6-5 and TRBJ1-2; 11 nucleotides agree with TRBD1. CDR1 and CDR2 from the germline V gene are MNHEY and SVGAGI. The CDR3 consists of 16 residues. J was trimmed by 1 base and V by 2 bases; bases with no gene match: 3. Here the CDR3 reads CASSYRTGGLNYGYTF. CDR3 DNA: TGTGCCAGCAGTTACCGGACAGGGGGCCTTAACTATGGCTACACCTTC.

The CDR3 is CASSQDRTYNSPLHF. Written as DNA, the CDR3 is TGTGCCAGCAGCCAGGACAGAACCTATAATTCACCCCTCCACTTT. The chain is built from TRBV12-3 or TRBV12-4 and TRBJ1-6, with a weak D call TRBD1 (6 bases). The CDR3 is 15 amino acids. Trimming left V 6 bases short and J 2 bases short, with 11 bases between.

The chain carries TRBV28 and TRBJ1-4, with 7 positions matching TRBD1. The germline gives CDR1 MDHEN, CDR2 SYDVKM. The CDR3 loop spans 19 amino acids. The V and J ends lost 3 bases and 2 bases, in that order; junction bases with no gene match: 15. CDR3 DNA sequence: TGTGCCAGCAGTTTCCCCACAGGGGTCGCAACTTGGACTAATGAAAAACTGTTTTTT. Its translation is CASSFPTGVATWTNEKLFF.

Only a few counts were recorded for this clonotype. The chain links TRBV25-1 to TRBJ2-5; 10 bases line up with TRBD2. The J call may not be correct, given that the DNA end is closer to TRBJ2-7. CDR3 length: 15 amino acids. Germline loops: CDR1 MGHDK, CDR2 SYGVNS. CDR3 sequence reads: CARTRRTSGSAEQYF. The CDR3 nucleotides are TGTGCCAGAACTAGAAGGACTAGCGGATCTGCCGAGCAGTACTTC.

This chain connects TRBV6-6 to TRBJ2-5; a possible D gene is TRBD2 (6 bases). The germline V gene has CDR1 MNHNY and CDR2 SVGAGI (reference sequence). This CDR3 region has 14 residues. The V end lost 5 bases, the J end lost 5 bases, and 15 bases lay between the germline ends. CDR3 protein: CASSNGRLGETQYF. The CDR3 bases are TGTGCCAGCAGTAATGGACGACTAGGGGAGACCCAGTACTTC.

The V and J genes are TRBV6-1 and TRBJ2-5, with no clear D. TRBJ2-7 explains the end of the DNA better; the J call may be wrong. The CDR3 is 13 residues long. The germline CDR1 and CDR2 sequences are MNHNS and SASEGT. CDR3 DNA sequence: TGTGCCAGCAGTGTGTTCGGTTACTACGAGCAGTACTTC. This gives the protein CASSVFGYYEQYF.